The sample holds a few counts of the clone carrying this T cell receptor (beta chain). Its target is unknown. This sample was taken from a study of T-cell reconstitution after alpha-beta-depleted transplantation in children. Study observations and caveats: Reported findings indicate that, about two months after transplant, alpha-beta T cells came from several hundred expanded clones, which were derived from non-depleted graft cells. Certain patients had high TCRbeta diversity at day 60, and it came from recipient T cells and thymic progenitors that survived. T-cell counts and diversity at one year following transplant were attributed mainly to newly produced T cells.

The CDR3 length is 15 residues. Germline V gene sequence: CDR1 DFQATT, CDR2 SNEGSKA (reference sequence). V lost 6 bases and J 2 bases, leaving 17 bases between the germline ends. For TCRbeta, the library was prepared with unique molecular identifiers. TCRdb reprocessed the PCR reads with MiXCR, giving one entry per CDR3 protein. The table has 550,000 to 800,000 distinct CDR3 sequences, about an eighth seen once. The rearrangement uses TRBV20-1 and TRBJ2-1; D might be TRBD2 (6 bases). This sequence was found in a girl aged 2 to 10 with congenital amegakaryocytic thrombocytopenia, due to receive a stem cell transplant. The material sequenced was PBMCs, taken before TCRalphabeta/CD19-depleted stem cell transplant. CDR3 residues: CSASTSIVPYNEQFF. Written as DNA, the CDR3 is TGCAGTGCGAGCACTAGCATCGTTCCCTACAATGAGCAGTTCTTC.